These 20 T cell receptor beta chains were all obtained from the same sample, sequenced in a study of blood T cell repertoires in COVID-19. Produced via immunoSEQ multiplex PCR; TCRdb's table is partial and in-frame only. The sample shows 150,000 to 200,000 clones, nearly 90% of them seen only once. Specimen: peripheral blood. The receptors stem from a man aged 18 to 35 who had recovered from COVID-19.

The gene calls are TRBV12-5 and TRBJ2-1, with TRBD1 matching 9 bases. The CDR3 loop spans 13 amino acids. Looked up from germline, CDR1 is LGHNT and CDR2 is FRNRAP. V lost 5 bases to trimming and J lost 8 bases; unmatched junction nucleotides: 4. CDR3 in amino acids: CASGPGQGDEQFF. The CDR3 region has the DNA TGTGCTAGTGGTCCGGGACAGGGTGATGAGCAGTTCTTC.

The chain employs TRBV14 and TRBJ2-7, with a possible D match to TRBD1 (6 bases). The CDR3 extends over 15 amino acids. Germline V gene data show CDR1 as SGHDN and CDR2 as FVKESK. Trimming left V 1 base short and J 6 bases short, with 16 bases between. The CDR3: CASSQGNRAMGEQYF. The DNA for the CDR3 is TGTGCCAGCAGCCAAGGAAACAGGGCAATGGGCGAGCAGTACTTC.

This chain uses TRBV2 with TRBJ2-1; D possibly corresponds to TRBD1 (6 bases). This CDR3 is 12 amino acids long. The V and J ends lost 6 bases and 10 bases respectively, with 13 bases between them. The V gene's germline CDR1 is SNHLY and CDR2 FYNNEI. CDR3 residues: CASRESQGEQFF. CDR3 sequence (DNA): TGTGCCAGCAGGGAATCACAGGGAGAGCAGTTCTTC.

The chain recombines TRBV5-1 with TRBJ1-6; 8 bases are shared with TRBD1. The CDR3 sequence is 17 residues long. With V trimmed by 4 bases and J by 0 bases, 6 bases remained unmatched. Germline V CDR1 and CDR2: SGHRS, YFSETQ. The CDR3 sequence: CASSVDRDSSYNSPLHF. In DNA, the CDR3 is TGCGCCAGCAGCGTGGACAGGGACAGCTCCTATAATTCACCCCTCCACTTT.

The rearrangement uses TRBV6-6 and TRBJ1-1; TRBD1 is a possible D gene (5 bases). The CDR3 is 13 residues long. The V gene's germline CDR1 is MNHNY and CDR2 SVGAGI (reference sequence). V was clipped by 6 bases and J by 4 bases, with 12 bases between them. CDR3 in amino acids: CASSPRQGTEAFF. The CDR3 region has the DNA TGTGCCAGCAGCCCGAGGCAGGGCACTGAAGCTTTCTTT.

The CDR3 nucleotides read TGCAGCGTTGTCTGGACAGGAGGAAACTATGGCTACACCTTC. Its protein product is CSVVWTGGNYGYTF. V and J are TRBV29-1 and TRBJ1-2; TRBD1 aligns across 7 bases. Germline V lookup: CDR1 SQVTM, CDR2 ANQGSEA. The CDR3 has 14 residues. The V segment lost 4 bases and the J segment 2 bases; nucleotides outside the gene matches: 7.

This clone was observed once. The V call is TRBV9, the J call TRBJ2-7, with D tentatively TRBD2 (6 bases). Trimming left V 0 bases short and J 4 bases short, with 14 bases between. The CDR3 has 15 amino acids. Germline lookup yields CDR1 SGDLS and CDR2 YYNGEE. CDR3 nucleotide sequence: TGTGCCAGCAGCGTAGGACTAGGAGACATGTACGAGCAGTACTTC. Amino acid sequence: CASSVGLGDMYEQYF.

This clone was seen more than once but under ten times. This chain joins TRBV5-6 and TRBJ2-7, with 7 bases fitting TRBD1. CDR3 length: 16 amino acids. V was clipped by 1 base and J by 0 bases; unmatched bases: 7. CDR1 SGHDT and CDR2 YYEEEE come from the germline V gene. The DNA of the CDR3 is TGTGCCAGCAGCTTGCCCACAGGGGCTAGCTCCTACGAGCAGTACTTC. This translates into CASSLPTGASSYEQYF. The whole variable domain, filled in from reference TRBV5-6 and TRBJ2-7, reads DAGVTQSPTHLIKTRGQQVTLRCSPKSGHDTVSWYQQALGQGPQFIFQYYEEEERQRGNFPDRFSGHQFPNYSSELNVNALLLGDSALYLCASSLPTGASSYEQYFGPGTRLTVT.

The gene calls are TRBV5-4 and TRBJ2-5; TRBD2 aligns across 9 bases. The CDR3 length is 15 residues. CDR1 is SGHNT, CDR2 YYREEE, per germline (reference sequence). V lost 1 base and J lost 2; bases outside the gene matches: 3. CDR3 sequence (DNA): TGTGCCAGCAGCTTGCGGCTAGCGGGGCAAGAGACCCAGTACTTC. Its translation: CASSLRLAGQETQYF.

J is TRBJ2-1 and V is TRBV5-8; 8 positions agree with TRBD2. V lost 5 bases to trimming and J lost 8 bases; unmatched junction nucleotides: 15. CDR3 size: 16 residues. Germline assignment: CDR1 SGHTS and CDR2 YDEGEE. DNA for the CDR3: TGTGCCAGCAGACTCTTGGCGGGAGGACCCCTCGATGAGCAGTTCTTC. It codes for CASRLLAGGPLDEQFF.

This sequence joins TRBV2 and TRBJ2-1; TRBD1 matches at 9 bases. This CDR3 has 12 amino acids. J was trimmed by 7 bases and V by 8 bases; bases with no gene match: 3. Germline assignment: CDR1 SNHLY and CDR2 FYNNEI. This chain's CDR3 is CASRTGVNEQFF. For the CDR3, the DNA is TGTGCCAGCCGGACAGGGGTGAATGAGCAGTTCTTC.

By proportion, this clone is medium-sized. The chain has TRBV6-4 and TRBJ2-1, with 7 bases that match TRBD2. The V gene end was trimmed by 5 bases and the J gene end by 5 bases; junction bases not matched to a gene: 12. The CDR3 runs to 16 residues. Germline loops: CDR1 MRHNA, CDR2 SNTAGT. The CDR3 DNA sequence: TGTGCCAGCAGTTTTCTCCCGGGCGGGAGCCACAATGAGCAGTTCTTC. Translating gives CASSFLPGGSHNEQFF.

The genes are TRBV4-3 and TRBJ1-1; D unclear. V was trimmed by 0 bases and J by 0 bases, leaving 8 bases between them. Germline CDR1 LGHNA, CDR2 YSLEER. The CDR3 has 15 residues. CDR3 sequence: CASSQDRQVNTEAFF. In nucleotides, the CDR3 is TGCGCCAGCAGCCAAGATAGGCAGGTGAACACTGAAGCTTTCTTT.

The genes are TRBV30 and TRBJ1-4; the D gene is possibly TRBD1 (5 bases). The CDR3 has 12 residues. Trimming shortened V by 0 bases and J by 10 bases, and 9 bases separated the two germline ends. Germline V gene sequence: CDR1 GTSNPN, CDR2 SVGIG (reference sequence). The CDR3 protein is CAWSVHGGKLFF. The CDR3 nucleotides read TGTGCCTGGAGTGTGCACGGGGGAAAACTGTTTTTT.

This rearrangement joins TRBV28 to TRBJ1-1, with D tentatively TRBD1 (6 bases). The CDR3 is 15 residues long. Looked up from germline, CDR1 is MDHEN and CDR2 is SYDVKM. Trimming took 6 bases from V and 1 from J, leaving 15 bases between them. The CDR3 DNA reads as TGTGCCAGCAGGGAAGGTACAGGGAGGAACACTGAAGCTTTCTTT. Protein sequence: CASREGTGRNTEAFF.

The J gene is TRBJ1-3, the V gene TRBV9; 8 nucleotides match TRBD1. Per germline, CDR1 SGDLS and CDR2 YYNGEE. The CDR3 is 15 residues long. Germline trimming cut 4 bases from V and 4 bases from J; bases unmatched to any gene: 7. The CDR3 nucleotides are TGTGCCAGCAGCCCGATGACAGGGGTAGGAAACACCATATATTTT. This encodes CASSPMTGVGNTIYF. The full variable domain, in which reference TRBV9 and TRBJ1-3 provide the parts outside the CDR3, is DSGVTQTPKHLITATGQRVTLRCSPRSGDLSVYWYQQSLDQGLQFLIQYYNGEERAKGNILERFSAQQFPDLHSELNLSSLELGDSALYFCASSPMTGVGNTIYFGEGSWLTVV.

This chain links TRBV13 with TRBJ2-7, with 8 bases matching TRBD2. CDR3 size: 14 residues. The germline CDR1 and CDR2 sequences are PRHDT and FYEKMQ (reference sequence). V was clipped by 5 bases and J by 0 bases; unmatched bases: 3. CDR3 DNA: TGTGCCAGCAGCCCACGGGGGGGCTCCTACGAGCAGTACTTC. Its translation: CASSPRGGSYEQYF.

The chain couples TRBV6-1 to TRBJ2-7; TRBD1 matches at 8 bases. CDR3 length equals 14 residues. V dropped 7 bases and J dropped 6; count of bases not matched to a gene: 11. The germline gives CDR1 MNHNS, CDR2 SASEGT. As DNA, the CDR3 is TGTGCCAGCAATCAGGACAGGGTCGGTTTCGAGCAGTACTTC. It codes for CASNQDRVGFEQYF.

The chain recombines TRBV24-1 with TRBJ2-5, with 8 bases fitting TRBD2. The germline gives CDR1 KGHDR, CDR2 SFDVKD. This CDR3 spans 16 amino acids. V was pared by 6 bases and J by 3 bases, with 11 bases of the junction left unmatched. In nucleotides, the CDR3 is TGTGCCACCAGTCGCTCCGGTAGCGGGGTAGAAGAGACCCAGTACTTC. Protein product: CATSRSGSGVEETQYF.

The chain carries TRBV2 and TRBJ2-7; 7 bases are a match to TRBD1. The CDR3 spans 14 residues. V was pared by 6 bases and J by 5 bases, with 10 bases of the junction left unmatched. Germline V gene sequence: CDR1 SNHLY, CDR2 FYNNEI. CDR3 residues: CASRPPGQRDEQYF. The CDR3 region has the DNA TGTGCCAGCAGACCACCGGGACAGAGGGACGAGCAGTACTTC.